The clone carrying this T cell receptor beta chain was recorded at least ten times. This record comes from a study of human T cells and chemical hapten exposure. Time point indicated: patch test 1, 2 weeks after DPC sensitization. This sample's treatment: therapeutic diphenylcyclopropenone sensitization with weekly scalp DPC. TCRdb reanalysed the RACE reads using MiXCR and keeps one entry per CDR3 protein. The sample carries about 110,000 distinct CDR3 sequences, roughly 11% recorded once. The sequencing used whole blood, collected in connection with sensitization to the hapten diphenylcyclopropenone (DPC). The receptor comes from a middle-aged woman with alopecia areata. Some clones in this sample may be carry-over from other donors' samples.

CDR3 residues: CASSVGQGSETQYF. The CDR3 coding sequence is TGTGCCAGCAGCGTAGGACAGGGGTCAGAGACCCAGTACTTC. This rearrangement joins TRBV9 to TRBJ2-5; TRBD1 agrees at 8 bases. There are 14 residues in the CDR3. From germline, CDR1 is SGDLS and CDR2 YYNGEE. The V segment lost 0 bases and the J segment 4 bases; nucleotides outside the gene matches: 2. Complete variable domain (other parts from reference TRBV9 and TRBJ2-5): DSGVTQTPKHLITATGQRVTLRCSPRSGDLSVYWYQQSLDQGLQFLIQYYNGEERAKGNILERFSAQQFPDLHSELNLSSLELGDSALYFCASSVGQGSETQYFGPGTRLLVL.